Described below is a single T cell receptor (beta chain) sequence and its context. This clone was detected only once. Its antigen is still unknown. Qualities for individual bases were not recorded, and no much larger clone is one base off. This specimen comes from a study of OX40 agonist ivuxolimab in advanced cancers. The study in broad terms: Ivuxolimab, which targeted the costimulatory receptor OX40 (CD134), was an agonistic, fully human IgG2 monoclonal antibody. The dose-escalation cohort was 82.7% male with a mean age of about 65 years, ranging from about 23 to 85. Intravenous ivuxolimab was administered to patients every 2 weeks at six dose levels: 0.01, 0.1, 0.3, 1.5, 3 and 10 mg/kg. The monotherapy dose-escalation portion (N of about 52 patients) of the phase I ivuxolimab trial is reported in the paper. Prior anti-PD-1, anti-PD-L1 or anti-CTLA-4 therapy was permitted, and checkpoint inhibitors had been received by more than 35% of dose-escalation patients. Peripheral TCRbeta sequencing aimed to test whether ivuxolimab altered TCR sequence diversity and caused clonal T-cell expansion. Partial responses occurred in three dose-escalation patients, of whom one had hepatocellular carcinoma and two had cutaneous melanoma. Of the roughly 51 patients in dose escalation, about 20 had hepatocellular carcinoma, some 15 had melanoma, 9 had renal cell carcinoma and 9 had head and neck cancer. Study-wide findings and limitations: In the 0.1-3.0 mg/kg groups, partial responders were among the patients with the lowest normalized peripheral clonal expansion, particularly in CD8+ T cells. Clonal expansion of both CD4+ and CD8+ blood T cells was observed from baseline to week 6 at doses 0.1 to 3.0 mg/kg. After ivuxolimab, expanded clones were on average more numerous among CD8+ T cells than among CD4+ T cells. Antigen specificity was not determined for the clonally expanded peripheral T cells. Low levels of normalized T-cell clonal expansion were also seen in some patients who did not respond.

For CDR1 and CDR2, the germline V gene (reference sequence) lists LNHNV and YYDKDF. From cysteine to phenylalanine, the CDR3 is 15 amino acids long. The sequence is cut down to CDR3 DNA, 45 bases in frame from base 1. Trimming accounts for 5 bases at V and 1 base at J, while the number of junction bases matched to no gene is 5. To sequence the TCRbeta CDR3 region, genomic DNA was isolated from the sorted cells. The immunoSEQ Assay was used to sequence the TCRbeta CDR3 regions. TCRdb holds this immuneACCESS table with in-frame rearrangements only. Some clones are missing; in checked studies, unresolved V genes explain under half, and the rest has no known cause. This sample is represented by roughly 81,000 clones; around 94% of them were singletons. The top ten clones comprise roughly 9.6% of the sample. Patients with a history of autoimmune disease or receiving systemic immunosuppression were excluded from the trial. In every dose cohort, peripheral blood was drawn for TCR sequencing at baseline, cycle 4 day 1, and cycle 7 day 1. Samples were obtained from an open-label, multicenter, first-in-human phase I dose-escalation trial of ivuxolimab. Adults with locally advanced or metastatic melanoma, renal cell, hepatocellular, or head and neck squamous cell carcinoma were enrolled in the trial. Before TCR sequencing, CD4+ T cells and CD8+ T cells from peripheral blood were sorted into separate populations.

The specimen comprised CD4+ or CD8+ T cells sorted from blood, sampled in a trial of the OX40 agonist ivuxolimab. The TCR originated in an adult with an advanced solid tumor such as melanoma, head and neck, liver or kidney cancer. Recombination joined TRBV15 with TRBJ1-2, with TRBD1 matching 9 junction bases. The CDR3 reads as follows: CATSGTGGINYGYTF. The DNA is TGTGCCACCAGCGGCACAGGGGGCATTAACTATGGCTACACCTTC.